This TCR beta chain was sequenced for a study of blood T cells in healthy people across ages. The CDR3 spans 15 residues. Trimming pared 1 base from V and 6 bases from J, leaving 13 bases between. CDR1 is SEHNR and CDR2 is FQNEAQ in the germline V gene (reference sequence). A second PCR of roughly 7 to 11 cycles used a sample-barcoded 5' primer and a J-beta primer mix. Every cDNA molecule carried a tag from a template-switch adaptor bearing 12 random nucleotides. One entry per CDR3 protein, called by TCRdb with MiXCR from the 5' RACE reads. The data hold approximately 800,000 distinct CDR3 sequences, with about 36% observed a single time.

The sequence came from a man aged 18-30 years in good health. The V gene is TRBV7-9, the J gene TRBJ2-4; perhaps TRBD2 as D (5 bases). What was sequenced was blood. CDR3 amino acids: CASSLGSAGTNIQYF. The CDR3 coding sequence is TGTGCCAGCAGCTTAGGTAGCGCCGGAACAAACATTCAGTACTTC.